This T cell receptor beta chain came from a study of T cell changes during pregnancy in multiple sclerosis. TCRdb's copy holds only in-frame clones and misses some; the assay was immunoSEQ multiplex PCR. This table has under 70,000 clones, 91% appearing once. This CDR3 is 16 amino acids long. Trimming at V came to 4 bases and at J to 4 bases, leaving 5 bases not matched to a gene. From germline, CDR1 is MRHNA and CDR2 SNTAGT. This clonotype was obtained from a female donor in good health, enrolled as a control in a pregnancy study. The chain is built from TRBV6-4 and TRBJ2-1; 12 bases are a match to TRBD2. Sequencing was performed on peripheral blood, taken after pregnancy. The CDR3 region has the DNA TGTGCCAGCAGTGGACTAGCGGGGGCGGGGTACAATGAGCAGTTCTTC. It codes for CASSGLAGAGYNEQFF.